This is a list of T cell receptor beta chains from one sample in a study of blood T cells in healthy people across ages. TCRdb processed the 5' RACE reads anew with MiXCR; each CDR3 protein has one entry. Among over 950,000 distinct CDR3 sequences, 35% to 40% were seen once, and the ten largest hold around 12%. The sample consisted of blood. The receptors stem from a man younger than 35 in good health. CDR3s include the opening cysteine and the closing phenylalanine or tryptophan. A D gene is named only where the DNA matches it firmly. Some rows mark clone size as missing; the rest say once, few, many or name a class of expanded clone.

J gene: TRBJ2-1; V gene: TRBV28; clone size: .; D gene: TRBD1; CDR3 DNA: TGTGCCAACAGTGTGGACAGGGATAATGAGCAGTTCTTC; CDR3 protein: CANSVDRDNEQFF
J gene: TRBJ1-1; V gene: TRBV12-3/TRBV12-4; clone size: .; D gene: .; CDR3 DNA: TGTGCCAGCAGTTCGACACCCCTTAACACTGAAGCTTTCTTT; CDR3 protein: CASSSTPLNTEAFF
J gene: TRBJ2-5; V gene: TRBV25-1; clone size: few; D gene: .; CDR3 DNA: TGTGCCAGCAGTGAATTCGAGGGAGTAGGTTACCAAGAGACCCAGTACTTC; CDR3 protein: CASSEFEGVGYQETQYF
J gene: TRBJ1-2; V gene: TRBV5-8; clone size: .; D gene: .; CDR3 DNA: TGTGCCAGCAGCTTGGGCGACAGGAATAGCTATGGCTACACCTTC; CDR3 protein: CASSLGDRNSYGYTF
J gene: TRBJ2-1; V gene: TRBV5-1; clone size: .; D gene: TRBD1; CDR3 DNA: TGCGCCAGCAGCGGCCGCGGGACAGGGCGATACAATGAGCGGTTCTTC; CDR3 protein: CASSGRGTGRYNERFF
J gene: TRBJ2-1; V gene: TRBV12-3/TRBV12-4; clone size: many; D gene: .; CDR3 DNA: TGTGCCAGCAGTTTGAGTCTCCCCTCCGATGAGCAGTTCTTC; CDR3 protein: CASSLSLPSDEQFF
J gene: TRBJ1-2; V gene: TRBV4-3; clone size: .; D gene: .; CDR3 DNA: TGCGCCAGCAGCCGCAACGACCGTCCTGGCTACACCTTC; CDR3 protein: CASSRNDRPGYTF
J gene: TRBJ2-7; V gene: TRBV4-1; clone size: .; D gene: .; CDR3 DNA: TGCGCCAGCAGCCAACTTGACGGGACCGCCTACGAGCAGTACTTC; CDR3 protein: CASSQLDGTAYEQYF
J gene: TRBJ2-7; V gene: TRBV4-2; clone size: once; D gene: .; CDR3 DNA: TGTGCCAGCAGCCAGGGAGGGGGGGGAGTCTTCAATGAGCAGTACTTC; CDR3 protein: CASSQGGGGVFNEQYF
J gene: TRBJ1-1; V gene: TRBV6-6; clone size: .; D gene: .; CDR3 DNA: TGTGCCAGCAGCCACAGGGTGTCTGAAGCTTTCTTT; CDR3 protein: CASSHRVSEAFF
J gene: TRBJ2-7; V gene: TRBV10-3; clone size: few; D gene: .; CDR3 DNA: TGTGCCATCAGCGGCGGCGGTAACTACGAGCAGTACTTC; CDR3 protein: CAISGGGNYEQYF
J gene: TRBJ2-7; V gene: TRBV29-1; clone size: .; D gene: TRBD1; CDR3 DNA: TGCAGCGTTGTCGGGGCGAAGGACAGGGGCTACGAGCAGTACTTC; CDR3 protein: CSVVGAKDRGYEQYF
J gene: TRBJ2-7; V gene: TRBV6-2/TRBV6-3; clone size: few; D gene: TRBD1; CDR3 DNA: TGTGCCAGCACTCTCAACAGGGGTTACGAGCAGTACTTC; CDR3 protein: CASTLNRGYEQYF
J gene: TRBJ2-5; V gene: TRBV5-4; clone size: .; D gene: TRBD1; CDR3 DNA: TGTGCCAGCAGCCTGAAAACAGGGGCGAAAGAGACCCAGTACTTC; CDR3 protein: CASSLKTGAKETQYF
J gene: TRBJ2-1; V gene: TRBV6-2/TRBV6-3; clone size: .; D gene: .; CDR3 DNA: TGTGCCAGCAGGGGGGACACCAATGAGCAGTTCTTC; CDR3 protein: CASRGDTNEQFF
J gene: TRBJ2-1; V gene: TRBV28; clone size: .; D gene: TRBD1; CDR3 DNA: TGTGCCAGCAGCTACTCTAGGGGGCTCGCCTACAATGAGCAGTTCTTC; CDR3 protein: CASSYSRGLAYNEQFF
J gene: TRBJ2-7; V gene: TRBV30; clone size: .; D gene: .; CDR3 DNA: TGTGCCTGGAGCGGGACATCCTACGAGCAGTACTTC; CDR3 protein: CAWSGTSYEQYF